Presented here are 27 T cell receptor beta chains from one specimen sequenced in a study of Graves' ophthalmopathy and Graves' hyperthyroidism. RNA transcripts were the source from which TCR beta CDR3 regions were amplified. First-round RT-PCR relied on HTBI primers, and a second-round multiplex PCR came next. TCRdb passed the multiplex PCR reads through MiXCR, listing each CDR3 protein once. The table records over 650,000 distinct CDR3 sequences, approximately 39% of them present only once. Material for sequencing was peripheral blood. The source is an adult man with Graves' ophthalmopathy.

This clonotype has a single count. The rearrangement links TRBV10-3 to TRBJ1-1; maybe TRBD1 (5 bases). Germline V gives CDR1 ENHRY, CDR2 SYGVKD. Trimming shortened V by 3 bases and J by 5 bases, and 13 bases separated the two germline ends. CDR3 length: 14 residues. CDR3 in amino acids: CAISDRAGWTEAFF. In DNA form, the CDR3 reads TGTGCCATCAGTGACAGGGCAGGCTGGACTGAAGCTTTCTTT.

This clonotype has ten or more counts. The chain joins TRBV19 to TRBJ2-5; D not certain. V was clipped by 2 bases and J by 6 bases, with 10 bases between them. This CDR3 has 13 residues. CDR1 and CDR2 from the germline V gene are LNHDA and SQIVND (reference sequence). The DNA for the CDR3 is TGTGCCAGTAGTATACTGAGGTCTCAGACCCAGTACTTC. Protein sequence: CASSILRSQTQYF.

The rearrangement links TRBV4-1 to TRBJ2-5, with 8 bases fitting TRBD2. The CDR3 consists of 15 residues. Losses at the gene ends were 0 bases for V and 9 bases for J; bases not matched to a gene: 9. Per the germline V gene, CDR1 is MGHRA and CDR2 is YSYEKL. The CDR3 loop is CASSQDPGTSQAQYF. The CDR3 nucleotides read TGCGCCAGCAGCCAAGACCCCGGGACTAGTCAGGCCCAGTACTTC.

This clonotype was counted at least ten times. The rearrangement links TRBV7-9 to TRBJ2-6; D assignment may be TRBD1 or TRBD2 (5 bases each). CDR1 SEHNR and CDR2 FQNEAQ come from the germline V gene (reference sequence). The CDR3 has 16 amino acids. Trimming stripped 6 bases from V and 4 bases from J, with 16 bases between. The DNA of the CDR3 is TGTGCCAGCAGTCCGGGGCCCCGTAGCGGGGCCAACGTCCTGACTTTC. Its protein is CASSPGPRSGANVLTF.

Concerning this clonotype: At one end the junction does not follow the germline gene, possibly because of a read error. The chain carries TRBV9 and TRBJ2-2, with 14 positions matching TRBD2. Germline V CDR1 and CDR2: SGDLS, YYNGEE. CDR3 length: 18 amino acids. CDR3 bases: TGTGCCAGCAGCTTGGGACTAGCGGGGGCCATGAACACCGGGAAGCTGTTTTTT. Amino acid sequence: CASSLGLAGAMNTGKLFF. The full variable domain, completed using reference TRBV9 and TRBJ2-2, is DSGVTQTPKHLITATGQRVTLRCSPRSGDLSVYWYQQSLDQGLQFLIQYYNGEERAKGNILERFSAQQFPDLHSELNLSSLELGDSALYFCASSLGLAGAMNTGKLFFGEGSRLTVL.

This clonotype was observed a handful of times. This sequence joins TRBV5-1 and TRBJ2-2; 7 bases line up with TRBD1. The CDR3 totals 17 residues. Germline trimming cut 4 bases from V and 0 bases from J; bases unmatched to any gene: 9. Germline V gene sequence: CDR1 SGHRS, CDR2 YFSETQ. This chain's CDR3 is CASSRQGQPANTGELFF. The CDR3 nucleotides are TGCGCCAGCAGCAGACAGGGCCAACCCGCGAACACCGGGGAGCTGTTTTTT.

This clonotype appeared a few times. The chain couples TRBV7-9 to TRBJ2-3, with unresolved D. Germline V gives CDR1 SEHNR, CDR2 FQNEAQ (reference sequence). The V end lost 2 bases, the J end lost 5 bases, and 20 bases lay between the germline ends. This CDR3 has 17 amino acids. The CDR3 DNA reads TGTGCCAGCAGCTTAAGGGCAGGCGCCCGTGTGGGAGATACGCAGTATTTT. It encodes CASSLRAGARVGDTQYF. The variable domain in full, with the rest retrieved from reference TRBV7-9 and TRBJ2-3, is DTGVSQNPRHKITKRGQNVTFRCDPISEHNRLYWYRQTLGQGPEFLTYFQNEAQLEKSRLLSDRFSAERPKGSFSTLEIQRTEQGDSAMYLCASSLRAGARVGDTQYFGPGTRLTVL.

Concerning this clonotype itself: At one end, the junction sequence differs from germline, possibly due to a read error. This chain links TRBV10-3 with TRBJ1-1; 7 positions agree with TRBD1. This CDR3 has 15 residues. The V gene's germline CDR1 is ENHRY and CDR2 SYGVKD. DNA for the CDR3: TGTGCCAGCAGTAAGATGGGACAGAAGAACACTGAAGCTTTCTTT. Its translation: CASSKMGQKNTEAFF.

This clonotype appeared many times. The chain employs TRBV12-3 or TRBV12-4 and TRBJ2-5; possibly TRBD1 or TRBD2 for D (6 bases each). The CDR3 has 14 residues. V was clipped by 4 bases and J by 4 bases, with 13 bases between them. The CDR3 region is CASSSGGPVETQYF. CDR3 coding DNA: TGTGCCAGCAGTTCCGGGGGCCCGGTAGAGACCCAGTACTTC.

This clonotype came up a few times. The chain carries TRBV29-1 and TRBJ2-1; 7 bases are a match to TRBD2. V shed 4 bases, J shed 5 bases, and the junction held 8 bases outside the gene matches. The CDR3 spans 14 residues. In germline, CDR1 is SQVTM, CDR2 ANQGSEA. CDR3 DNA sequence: TGCAGCGTTGGGCTTGCGGGAGCAAACAATGAGCAGTTCTTC. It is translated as CSVGLAGANNEQFF.

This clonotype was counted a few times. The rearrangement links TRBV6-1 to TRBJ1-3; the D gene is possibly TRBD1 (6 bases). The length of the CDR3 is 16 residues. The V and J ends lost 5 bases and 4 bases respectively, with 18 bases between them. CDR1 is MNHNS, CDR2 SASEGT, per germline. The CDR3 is CASSSPGALNGNTIYF. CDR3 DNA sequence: TGTGCCAGCAGTTCTCCGGGGGCGCTCAACGGAAACACCATATATTTT.

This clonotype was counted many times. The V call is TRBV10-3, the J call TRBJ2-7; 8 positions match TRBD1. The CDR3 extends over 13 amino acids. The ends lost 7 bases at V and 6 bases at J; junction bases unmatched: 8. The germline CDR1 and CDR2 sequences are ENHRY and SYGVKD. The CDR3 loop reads CAINPGQGGEQYF. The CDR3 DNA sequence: TGTGCCATCAACCCCGGACAGGGTGGCGAGCAGTACTTC.

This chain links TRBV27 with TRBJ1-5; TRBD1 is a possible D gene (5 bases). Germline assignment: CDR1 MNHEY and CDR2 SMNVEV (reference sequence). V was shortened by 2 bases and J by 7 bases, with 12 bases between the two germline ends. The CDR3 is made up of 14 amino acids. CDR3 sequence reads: CASSLRDGGQPQHF. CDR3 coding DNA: TGTGCCAGCAGTTTAAGGGACGGCGGGCAGCCCCAGCATTTT.

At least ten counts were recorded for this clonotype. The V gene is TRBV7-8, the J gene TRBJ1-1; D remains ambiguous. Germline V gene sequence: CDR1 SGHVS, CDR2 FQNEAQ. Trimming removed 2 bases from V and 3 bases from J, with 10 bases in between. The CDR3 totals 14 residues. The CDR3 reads CASSLRRGDTEAFF. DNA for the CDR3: TGTGCCAGCAGCTTAAGACGCGGGGACACTGAAGCTTTCTTT.

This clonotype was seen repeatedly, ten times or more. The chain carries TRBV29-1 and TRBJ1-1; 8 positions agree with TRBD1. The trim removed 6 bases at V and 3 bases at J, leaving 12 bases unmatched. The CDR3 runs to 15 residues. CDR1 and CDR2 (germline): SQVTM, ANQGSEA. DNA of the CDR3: TGCAGCGTCCTGCGGACAGGGCGCTCGCACACTGAAGCTTTCTTT. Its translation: CSVLRTGRSHTEAFF.

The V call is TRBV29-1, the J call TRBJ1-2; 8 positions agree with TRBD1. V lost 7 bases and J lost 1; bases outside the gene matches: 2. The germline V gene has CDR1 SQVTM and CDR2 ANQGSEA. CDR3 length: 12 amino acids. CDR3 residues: CSAGQGNYGYTF. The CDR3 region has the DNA TGCAGCGCTGGACAGGGTAACTATGGCTACACCTTC.

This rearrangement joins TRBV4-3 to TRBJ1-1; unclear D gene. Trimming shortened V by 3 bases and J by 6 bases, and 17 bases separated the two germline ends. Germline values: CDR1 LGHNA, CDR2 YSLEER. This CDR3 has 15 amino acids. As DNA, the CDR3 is TGCGCCAGCAGCCATGGGGAAGGGTTATCCGCTGAAGCTTTCTTT. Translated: CASSHGEGLSAEAFF.

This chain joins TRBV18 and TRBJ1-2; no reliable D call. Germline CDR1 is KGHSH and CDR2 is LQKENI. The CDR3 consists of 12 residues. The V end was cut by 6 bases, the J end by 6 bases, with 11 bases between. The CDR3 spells CASSPGRNGYTF. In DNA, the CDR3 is TGTGCCAGCTCCCCAGGACGTAATGGCTACACCTTC.

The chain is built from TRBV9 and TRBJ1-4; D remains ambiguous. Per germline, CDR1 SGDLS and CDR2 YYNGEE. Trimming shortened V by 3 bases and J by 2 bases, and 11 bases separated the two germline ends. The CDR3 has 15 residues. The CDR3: CASSDNSGTNEKLFF. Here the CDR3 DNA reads TGTGCCAGCAGCGACAACTCTGGGACTAATGAAAAACTGTTTTTT.

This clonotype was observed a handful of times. In DNA, the CDR3 is TGTGCCAGCAGCTTAACCGGGCAGCCCCAAGAGACCCAGTACTTC. Protein: CASSLTGQPQETQYF. The chain is built from TRBV7-2 and TRBJ2-5; D unclear. The CDR3 spans 15 residues. CDR1 and CDR2 from the germline V gene are SGHTA and FQGNSA. V lost 2 bases and J lost 1, with 11 bases in between.

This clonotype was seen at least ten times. The CDR3 region is CASSSNRVSNTIYF. CDR3 coding DNA: TGTGCCAGCAGCTCGAACAGGGTGTCGAACACCATATATTTT. The V call is TRBV11-2, the J call TRBJ1-3; perhaps TRBD1 as D (6 bases). CDR1 SGHAT and CDR2 FQNNGV come from the germline V gene. The CDR3 totals 14 residues. V lost 4 bases, J lost 7 bases, and 14 bases lay in between.

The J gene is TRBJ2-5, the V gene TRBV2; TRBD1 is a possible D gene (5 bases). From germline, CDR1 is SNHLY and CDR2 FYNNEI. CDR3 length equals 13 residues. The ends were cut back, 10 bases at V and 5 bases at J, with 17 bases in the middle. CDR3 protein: CATSSRVRETQYF. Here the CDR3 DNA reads TGTGCCACCTCGAGCAGGGTGCGGGAGACCCAGTACTTC.

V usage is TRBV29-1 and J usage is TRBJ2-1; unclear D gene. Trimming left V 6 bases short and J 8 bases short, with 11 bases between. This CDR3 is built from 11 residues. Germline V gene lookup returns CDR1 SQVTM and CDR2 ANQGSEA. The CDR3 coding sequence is TGCAGCGTGGGTGGGCTTGATGAGCAGTTCTTC. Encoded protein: CSVGGLDEQFF.

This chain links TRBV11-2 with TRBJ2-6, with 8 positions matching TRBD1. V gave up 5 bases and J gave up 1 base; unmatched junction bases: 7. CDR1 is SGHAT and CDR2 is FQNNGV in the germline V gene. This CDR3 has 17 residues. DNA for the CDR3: TGTGCCAGCAGCCCCAGGGGGCTAGCGTCTGGGGCCAACGTCCTGACTTTC. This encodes CASSPRGLASGANVLTF.

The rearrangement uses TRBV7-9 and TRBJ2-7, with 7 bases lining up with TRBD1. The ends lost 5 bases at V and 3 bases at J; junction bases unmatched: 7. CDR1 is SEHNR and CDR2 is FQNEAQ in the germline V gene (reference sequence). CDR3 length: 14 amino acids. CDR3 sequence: CASSLGTVDYEQYF. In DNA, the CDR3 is TGTGCCAGCAGCCTCGGGACAGTGGACTACGAGCAGTACTTC.

CDR3 DNA: TGTGCCAGCAGCTTAAGAAGTACCCCCCTCACTGAAGCTTTCTTT. Residues: CASSLRSTPLTEAFF. This sequence joins TRBV7-6 and TRBJ1-1; D is undetermined. Germline V CDR1 and CDR2: SGHVS, FNYEAQ. This CDR3 spans 15 amino acids. V was clipped by 2 bases and J by 4 bases, with 14 bases between them.

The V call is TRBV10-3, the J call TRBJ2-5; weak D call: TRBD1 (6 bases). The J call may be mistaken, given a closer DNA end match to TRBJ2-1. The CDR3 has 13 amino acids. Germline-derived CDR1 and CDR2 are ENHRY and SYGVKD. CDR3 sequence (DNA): TGTGCCATCAGTGAGAGGACAGAGGCGGAGCAGTTCTTC. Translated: CAISERTEAEQFF.